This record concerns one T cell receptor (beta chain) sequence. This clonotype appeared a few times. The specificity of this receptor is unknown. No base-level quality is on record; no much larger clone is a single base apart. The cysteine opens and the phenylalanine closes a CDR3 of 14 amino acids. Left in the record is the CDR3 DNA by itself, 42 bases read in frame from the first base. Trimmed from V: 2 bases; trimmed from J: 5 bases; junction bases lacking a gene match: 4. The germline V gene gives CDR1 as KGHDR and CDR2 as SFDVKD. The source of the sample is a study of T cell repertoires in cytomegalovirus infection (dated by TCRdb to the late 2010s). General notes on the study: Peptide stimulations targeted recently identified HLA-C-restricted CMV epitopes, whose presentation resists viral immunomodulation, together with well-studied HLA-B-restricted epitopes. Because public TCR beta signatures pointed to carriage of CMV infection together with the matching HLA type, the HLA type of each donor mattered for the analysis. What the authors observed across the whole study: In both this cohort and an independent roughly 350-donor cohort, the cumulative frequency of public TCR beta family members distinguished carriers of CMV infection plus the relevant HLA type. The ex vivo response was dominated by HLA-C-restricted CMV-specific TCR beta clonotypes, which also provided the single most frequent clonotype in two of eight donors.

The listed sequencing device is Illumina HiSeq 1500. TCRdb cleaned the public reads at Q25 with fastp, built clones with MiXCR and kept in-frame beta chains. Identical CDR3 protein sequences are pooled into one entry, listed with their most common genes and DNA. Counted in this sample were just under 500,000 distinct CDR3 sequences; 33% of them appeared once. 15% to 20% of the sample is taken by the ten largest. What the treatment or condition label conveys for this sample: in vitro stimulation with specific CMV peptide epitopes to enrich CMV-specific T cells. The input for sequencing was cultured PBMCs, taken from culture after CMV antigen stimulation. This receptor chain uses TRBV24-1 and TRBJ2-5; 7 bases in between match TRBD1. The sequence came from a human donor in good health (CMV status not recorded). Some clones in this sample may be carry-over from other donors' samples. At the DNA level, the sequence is TGTGCCACCAGTGATTCGGGGACAGCCGAGACCCAGTACTTC. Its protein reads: CATSDSGTAETQYF.